The T cell receptor (beta chain) under discussion was sequenced for a study of regulatory T cells in long-lasting Graves disease. As for time point: newly diagnosed GD, antithyroid drugs for less than 3 months. PBMCs provided the RNA from which the TCR library was made. This clonotype was seen repeatedly, ten times or more. Researchers made TCR beta libraries by using iRepertoire HTBI primers and running Arm-PCR on CDR3 regions. TCRdb processed the multiplex PCR reads anew with MiXCR; each CDR3 protein has one entry. This table has 350,000 to 550,000 distinct CDR3 sequences, under 15% appearing once. The CDR3 has 15 residues. J gave up 6 bases and V 4 bases, and 7 bases lay outside the gene matches. Germline-derived CDR1 and CDR2 are KGHDR and SFDVKD. Separately, the same data were catalogued under a study of T cells in Graves' hyperthyroidism and ophthalmopathy.

Specimen: peripheral blood mononuclear cells (PBMCs), collected at new diagnosis, from a patient treated with antithyroid drugs. V gene TRBV24-1 combines with J gene TRBJ2-1; TRBD2 matches at 8 bases. The receptor was isolated from a woman in her thirties with Graves disease. The CDR3 sequence: CATSDPGGAGNEQFF. CDR3 DNA: TGTGCCACCAGTGACCCGGGGGGGGCCGGCAATGAGCAGTTCTTC.